These 23 T cell receptor beta chains originate from one sample sequenced in a study of T-cell memory formation after mild COVID-19. TCRdb used MiXCR to reprocess the 5' RACE reads, holding one entry per CDR3 protein. The table lists some 300,000 distinct CDR3 sequences, 20% to 25% of them singletons. The sequencing input was PBMCs or a T cell subset sorted from them (not recorded which). Receptors were obtained from a young man who had mild COVID-19 (a few samples of this study predate the infection). Cell type and time point are not known.

V gene TRBV4-2 combines with J gene TRBJ2-1, with 10 bases that match TRBD2. The CDR3 totals 16 residues. Germline CDR1 and CDR2: LGHNA and YNFKEQ. The V and J ends lost 0 bases and 8 bases, in that order; junction bases with no gene match: 7. CDR3 nucleotides: TGTGCCAGCAGCCAAGAAACTAGCGGGGATCCACATGAGCAGTTCTTC. Amino acids: CASSQETSGDPHEQFF.

This clonotype was picked up a small number of times. The rearrangement links TRBV6-5 to TRBJ2-7; D perhaps matches TRBD2 (5 bases). V was shortened by 5 bases and J by 7 bases, with 15 bases between the two germline ends. From germline, CDR1 is MNHEY and CDR2 SVGAGI. CDR3 length: 13 residues. This chain's CDR3 is CASSSGASREQYF. In nucleotides, the CDR3 is TGTGCCAGCAGTAGCGGCGCTTCTCGGGAGCAGTACTTC.

The table lists this clonotype with a few counts. The rearrangement links TRBV11-2 to TRBJ1-1; no definite D call. V lost 3 bases and J lost 5, with 10 bases in between. CDR1 is SGHAT, CDR2 FQNNGV, per germline. The CDR3 length is 13 residues. Here the CDR3 DNA reads TGTGCCAGCAGCTTCGAAGTAGAGACTGAAGCTTTCTTT. Residues: CASSFEVETEAFF.

The V gene is TRBV29-1, the J gene TRBJ2-5, with D possibly TRBD2 on 5 matching bases. Germline V gives CDR1 SQVTM, CDR2 ANQGSEA. V was clipped by 2 bases and J by 5 bases, with 15 bases between them. CDR3 length: 14 amino acids. The CDR3 protein is CSVEWAGPFETQYF. CDR3 in DNA: TGCAGCGTTGAATGGGCGGGCCCGTTTGAGACCCAGTACTTC.

This clonotype was seen more than once but under ten times. V is TRBV6-5 and J is TRBJ2-1; D is ambiguous. V was trimmed by 0 bases and J by 6 bases, leaving 6 bases between them. This CDR3 contains 13 residues. Germline loops: CDR1 MNHEY, CDR2 SVGAGI. The CDR3 DNA reads as TGTGCCAGCAGTTACTCGCGGAGCAATGAGCAGTTCTTC. It codes for CASSYSRSNEQFF.

The V and J genes are TRBV7-3 and TRBJ1-1, with 10 positions matching TRBD1. The germline CDR1 and CDR2 sequences are SGHTA and FQGTGA. Losses at the gene ends were 0 bases for V and 4 bases for J; bases not matched to a gene: 5. There are 16 residues in the CDR3. DNA of the CDR3: TGTGCCAGCAGCTTAACAGGCCGGGACAGGGGCACTGAAGCTTTCTTT. This codes for CASSLTGRDRGTEAFF.

For the CDR3, the DNA is TGTGCCACGGGACGGCTGAACACTGAAGCTTTCTTT. This translates into CATGRLNTEAFF. The chain recombines TRBV10-3 with TRBJ1-1; possibly TRBD1 for D (5 bases). The V and J ends lost 10 bases and 0 bases respectively, with 9 bases between them. The germline V gene has CDR1 ENHRY and CDR2 SYGVKD. The CDR3 is 12 amino acids.

This clonotype was counted at least ten times. This chain joins TRBV5-6 and TRBJ2-1; D could derive from TRBD1 or TRBD2 (5 bases each). The CDR3 is 13 residues long. Germline assignment: CDR1 SGHDT and CDR2 YYEEEE. Trimming took off 6 bases at V and 10 bases at J, with 17 bases between the two ends. As DNA, the CDR3 is TGTGCCAGCACCCCCCCGGGGCCCCGGGAGCAGTTCTTC. Its protein product is CASTPPGPREQFF.

The CDR3 is CASSLAGTRGETQYF. In DNA form, the CDR3 reads TGTGCCAGCAGCTTAGCAGGGACCCGGGGGGAGACCCAGTACTTC. V gene TRBV7-3 combines with J gene TRBJ2-5; a weak D match, TRBD2 (6 bases). The germline gives CDR1 SGHTA, CDR2 FQGTGA. The CDR3 runs to 15 residues. V lost 2 bases to trimming and J lost 5 bases, with 15 bases between them.

This clonotype was counted a few times. The chain combines TRBV20-1 with TRBJ2-3, with D perhaps TRBD1 or TRBD2 (8 bases each). The CDR3 totals 16 residues. Germline loops: CDR1 DFQATT, CDR2 SNEGSKA (reference sequence). Trimming shortened V by 5 bases and J by 5 bases, and 23 bases separated the two germline ends. This CDR3 reads CSAPGGSGGWRDTQYF. The CDR3 nucleotides read TGCAGTGCTCCAGGGGGCAGCGGGGGATGGAGAGATACGCAGTATTTT.

The chain has TRBV7-2 and TRBJ1-2; the D is unclear. With 1 base removed from V and 10 bases from J, the gap between germline ends came to 16 bases. Per germline, CDR1 SGHTA and CDR2 FQGNSA. This CDR3 contains 14 residues. CDR3 protein: CASSLVDHGRFYTF. DNA for the CDR3: TGTGCCAGCAGCTTAGTGGACCACGGGCGGTTCTACACCTTC. Full variable domain (missing parts from reference TRBV7-2 and TRBJ1-2): GAGVSQSPSNKVTEKGKDVELRCDPISGHTALYWYRQSLGQGLEFLIYFQGNSAPDKSGLPSDRFSAERTGGSVSTLTIQRTQQEDSAVYLCASSLVDHGRFYTFGSGTRLTVV.

The rearrangement uses TRBV7-2 and TRBJ2-2; D remains ambiguous. CDR3 length: 13 residues. Trimming pared 4 bases from V and 4 bases from J, leaving 7 bases between. Germline CDR1 SGHTA, CDR2 FQGNSA. The CDR3 coding sequence is TGTGCCAGCAGCTCAAGGACCACCGGGGAGCTGTTTTTT. Translated, it gives CASSSRTTGELFF.

This clonotype has at least ten counts. The chain recombines TRBV5-1 with TRBJ2-1; weak D call: TRBD2 (5 bases). V dropped 4 bases and J dropped 1 base, with 12 bases sitting between them. Germline lookup yields CDR1 SGHRS and CDR2 YFSETQ. The length of the CDR3 is 15 residues. CDR3 DNA sequence: TGCGCCAGCAGCCTGGTATCGGGGTCCTACAATGAGCAGTTCTTC. The encoded protein is CASSLVSGSYNEQFF.

V usage is TRBV6-1 and J usage is TRBJ1-1; D uncertain. CDR3 length: 12 residues. The germline V gene encodes CDR1 MNHNS and CDR2 SASEGT. The germline V and J ends were trimmed by 4 bases and 5 bases, with 8 bases remaining between them. CDR3 sequence (DNA): TGTGCCAGCAGTGTAGGGTTGACTGAAGCTTTCTTT. Its protein is CASSVGLTEAFF.

This clonotype was counted a few times. This chain uses TRBV7-6 with TRBJ1-2, with D possibly being TRBD1 (5 bases). The CDR3 length is 13 residues. The ends were cut back, 5 bases at V and 8 bases at J, with 15 bases in the middle. Germline loops: CDR1 SGHVS, CDR2 FNYEAQ. The DNA for the CDR3 is TGTGCCAGCAGCGATTATACCAGGGTGGGCTACACCTTC. Its protein is CASSDYTRVGYTF.

The rearrangement links TRBV12-3 or TRBV12-4 to TRBJ1-2; no clear D. This CDR3 has 12 residues. Trimming shortened V by 6 bases and J by 3 bases, and 8 bases separated the two germline ends. The CDR3 bases are TGTGCCAGCAGCCCGGATTACTATGGCTACACCTTC. It is translated as CASSPDYYGYTF.

The chain links TRBV6-2 or TRBV6-3 to TRBJ1-6; the D gene is possibly TRBD1 (6 bases). Trimming pared 6 bases from V and 10 bases from J, leaving 16 bases between. The CDR3 totals 14 residues. Germline CDR1 reads MNHEY; CDR2 reads SVGEGT. CDR3 nucleotides: TGTGCCAGCAGCTTAGACAGGCTAAGCTCACCCCTCCACTTT. Protein: CASSLDRLSSPLHF.

There are a few counts of this clonotype. The chain recombines TRBV20-1 with TRBJ1-2, with D possibly TRBD1 on 6 matching bases. The CDR3 consists of 16 residues. Germline V gives CDR1 DFQATT, CDR2 SNEGSKA (reference sequence). V shed 7 bases and J shed 5 bases, with 26 bases lying between them. This CDR3 is CSVAGAADVMGYGYTF. The CDR3 DNA sequence: TGCAGTGTTGCAGGGGCAGCGGACGTTATGGGTTATGGCTACACCTTC.

CDR3 region: CASSLASEDEQYF. For the CDR3, the DNA is TGCGCCAGCAGCTTGGCCTCAGAAGACGAGCAGTACTTC. The chain joins TRBV5-1 to TRBJ2-7; no firm D call. In germline, CDR1 is SGHRS, CDR2 YFSETQ. The CDR3 loop spans 13 amino acids. Trimming shortened V by 0 bases and J by 5 bases, and 9 bases separated the two germline ends.

This chain connects TRBV27 to TRBJ1-1; D might be TRBD1 (6 bases). Per the germline V gene, CDR1 is MNHEY and CDR2 is SMNVEV (reference sequence). The CDR3 sequence is 14 residues long. Trimming pared 2 bases from V and 3 bases from J, leaving 10 bases between. The CDR3 reads CASSLLDSYTEAFF. CDR3 bases: TGTGCCAGCAGTTTACTGGACAGCTACACTGAAGCTTTCTTT.

This chain uses TRBV3-1 with TRBJ1-2; D is unresolved. V was clipped by 0 bases and J by 0 bases, with 2 bases between them. Germline lookup yields CDR1 LGHDT and CDR2 YNNKEL (reference sequence). This CDR3 comprises 13 residues. This CDR3 reads CASSQDTNYGYTF. Written as DNA, the CDR3 is TGTGCCAGCAGCCAAGACACTAACTATGGCTACACCTTC.

This clonotype was counted only a few times. The chain carries TRBV5-1 and TRBJ1-2; D ambiguous. V lost 4 bases to trimming and J lost 4 bases, with 17 bases between them. The CDR3 is made up of 15 amino acids. Germline lookup yields CDR1 SGHRS and CDR2 YFSETQ. The CDR3 region has the DNA TGCGCCAGCAGCCCTACACCTACCCCTAGCTATGGCTACACCTTC. Translated, it gives CASSPTPTPSYGYTF. Full variable domain (remainder filled in from reference TRBV5-1 and TRBJ1-2): KAGVTQTPRYLIKTRGQQVTLSCSPISGHRSVSWYQQTPGQGLQFLFEYFSETQRNKGNFPGRFSGRQFSNSRSEMNVSTLELGDSALYLCASSPTPTPSYGYTFGSGTRLTVV.

This clonotype was recorded at least ten times. The chain uses TRBV19 and TRBJ2-6; D remains ambiguous. The CDR3 loop spans 13 amino acids. The germline V and J ends were trimmed by 7 bases and 0 bases, with 4 bases remaining between them. The germline V gene has CDR1 LNHDA and CDR2 SQIVND (reference sequence). Here the CDR3 reads CASTISGANVLTF. Here the CDR3 DNA reads TGTGCCAGTACCATCTCTGGGGCCAACGTCCTGACTTTC.